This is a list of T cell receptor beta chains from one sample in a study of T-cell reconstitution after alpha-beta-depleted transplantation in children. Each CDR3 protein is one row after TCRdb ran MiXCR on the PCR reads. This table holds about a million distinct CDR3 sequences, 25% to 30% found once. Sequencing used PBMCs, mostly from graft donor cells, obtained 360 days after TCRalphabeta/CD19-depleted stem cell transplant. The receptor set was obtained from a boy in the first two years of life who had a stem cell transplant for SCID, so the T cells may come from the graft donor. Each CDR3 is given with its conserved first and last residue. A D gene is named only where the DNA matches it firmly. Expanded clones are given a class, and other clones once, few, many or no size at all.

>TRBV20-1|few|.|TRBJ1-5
TGCAGTGCTCGTCCTGGTGGGGGCAATCAGCCCCAGCATTTT
CSARPGGGNQPQHF
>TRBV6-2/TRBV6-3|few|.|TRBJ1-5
TGTGCCAGCAGTCTCGACAGGATAAAGGGGCCCCAGCATTTT
CASSLDRIKGPQHF
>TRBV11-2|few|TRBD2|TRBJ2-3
TGTGCCAGCAGCTTAGATTTAAGGCGGGGGGGCCTCAATACGCAGTATTTT
CASSLDLRRGGLNTQYF
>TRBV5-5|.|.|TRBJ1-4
TGTGCCAGCAGCTCGACGTGGCTTTATGCCCGGGATGAAAAACTGTTTTTT
CASSSTWLYARDEKLFF
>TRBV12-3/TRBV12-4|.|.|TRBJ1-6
TGTGCCAGCAGTTCGGGCCCGGTTTCGGCCCTCCACTTT
CASSSGPVSALHF
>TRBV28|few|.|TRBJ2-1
TGTGCCAGCAGTAACGTGGGGGGCAGCTCCTACAATGAGCAGTTCTTC
CASSNVGGSSYNEQFF
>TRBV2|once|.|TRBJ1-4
TGTGCCAGCAGTGAAGATCTAGTCGGAAAACTGTTTTTT
CASSEDLVGKLFF
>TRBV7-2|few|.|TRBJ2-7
TGTGCCAGCAGCTTAGAGCCGGAAGGCGAGCAGTACTTC
CASSLEPEGEQYF
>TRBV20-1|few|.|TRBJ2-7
TGCAGTGCTAGAGATCTAGGGGTGTACGAGCAGTACTTC
CSARDLGVYEQYF
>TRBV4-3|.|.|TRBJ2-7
TGCGCCAGCAGCCAGGAACAGGGAACCTACGAGCAGTACTTC
CASSQEQGTYEQYF
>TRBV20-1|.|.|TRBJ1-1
TGCAGTGCTAGAGTGGGCCGAGGTAAGCGGGACACTGAAGCTTTCTTT
CSARVGRGKRDTEAFF
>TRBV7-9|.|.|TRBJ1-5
TGTGCCAGCAGCTTAGTGGGCGGGGAGGATCAGCCCCAGCATTTT
CASSLVGGEDQPQHF
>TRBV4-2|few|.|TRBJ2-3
TGTGCCAGCAGCCAATTTTCGCCGGGGGGCCCCAGCACAGATACGCAGTATTTT
CASSQFSPGGPSTDTQYF
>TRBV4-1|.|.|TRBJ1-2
TGCGCCAGCAGCCAAGATTCCCGACAAAACTATGGCTACACCTTC
CASSQDSRQNYGYTF
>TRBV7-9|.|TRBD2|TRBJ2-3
TGTGCCAGCAGCTTGGCGGGAGCGGCCTTGGGTTTTGATACGCAGTATTTT
CASSLAGAALGFDTQYF
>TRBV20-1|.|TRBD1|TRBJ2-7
TGCAGTGCTAGAGTCGTGCCACAGGGGGTCCGAGACGAGCAGTACTTC
CSARVVPQGVRDEQYF
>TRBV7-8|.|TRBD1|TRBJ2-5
TGTGCCAGCAGCTCTACAGGGGGCCTAGGGGAGACCCAGTACTTC
CASSSTGGLGETQYF
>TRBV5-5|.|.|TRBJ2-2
TGTGCCAGCAGCTTGGAGGACCGTACGAACACCGGGGAGCTGTTTTTT
CASSLEDRTNTGELFF
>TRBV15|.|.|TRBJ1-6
TGTGCCACCAGCAGAGATGGGCAGGCTAATTCACCCCTCCACTTT
CATSRDGQANSPLHF
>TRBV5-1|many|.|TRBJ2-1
TGCGCCAGCAGCTTGGAGGGGGTGAATGAGCAGTTCTTC
CASSLEGVNEQFF
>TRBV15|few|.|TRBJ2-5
TGTGCCACCAGCAGAGGTCACAGACAAGAGACCCAGTACTTC
CATSRGHRQETQYF
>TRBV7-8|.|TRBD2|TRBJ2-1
TGTGCCAGCAGCCTACGACTAGCGTGGGACAATGAGCAGTTCTTC
CASSLRLAWDNEQFF
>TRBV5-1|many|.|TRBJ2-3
TGCGCCAGCAGCTTGGGTCAGGGGCCCACAGATACGCAGTATTTT
CASSLGQGPTDTQYF
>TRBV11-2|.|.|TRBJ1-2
TGTGCCAGCAGCGCTTTCAGGGCGTATGGCTACACCTTC
CASSAFRAYGYTF
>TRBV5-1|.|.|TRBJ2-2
TGCGCCAGCAGCTTCAGGAGGACCGGGGAGCTGTTTTTT
CASSFRRTGELFF
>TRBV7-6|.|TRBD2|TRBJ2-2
TGTGCCAGCAGCTTGAGGACTAGCGGGATGGCCGGGGAGCTGTTTTTT
CASSLRTSGMAGELFF
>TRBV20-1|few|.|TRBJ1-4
TGCAGTGCTAGAGTGGCAGTCACAGAGGAAAAACTGTTTTTT
CSARVAVTEEKLFF
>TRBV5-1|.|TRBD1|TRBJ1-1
TGCGCCAGCAGTCCCGTACAGGGGATGAACACTGAAGCTTTCTTT
CASSPVQGMNTEAFF
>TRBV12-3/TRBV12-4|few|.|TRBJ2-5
TGTGCCAGCACCACAACTAGTAGCGAGACCCAGTACTTC
CASTTTSSETQYF
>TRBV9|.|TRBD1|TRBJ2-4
TGTGCCAGCAGCGTATCCACTCACAGGGGCAATGGTGCAAACATTCAGTACTTC
CASSVSTHRGNGANIQYF
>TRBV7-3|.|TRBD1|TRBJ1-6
TGTGCCAGCAGCCTACAGGGGGCAATAAATTCACCCCTCCACTTT
CASSLQGAINSPLHF
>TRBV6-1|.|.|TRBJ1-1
TGTGCCAGCACCGGGGTCGGGAACACTGAAGCTTTCTTT
CASTGVGNTEAFF
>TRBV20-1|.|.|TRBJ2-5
TGCAGTGAGGGCCAAGAGACCCAGTACTTC
CSEGQETQYF
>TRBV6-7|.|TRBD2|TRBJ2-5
TGTGCCAGCAGTGGCCCTATAGCGGGGGAAGAGACCCAGTACTTC
CASSGPIAGEETQYF
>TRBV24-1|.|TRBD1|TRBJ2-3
TGTGCCACCAGTGACCGGGGACAGACTAAGGATACGCAGTATTTT
CATSDRGQTKDTQYF
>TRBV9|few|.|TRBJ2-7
TGTGCCAGCAGCGTAGGCGCGTGGTACGAGCAGTACTTC
CASSVGAWYEQYF
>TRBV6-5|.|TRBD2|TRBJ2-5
TGTGCCAGCAGTTGGGGGGGGGAACACCAAGAGACCCAGTACTTC
CASSWGGEHQETQYF
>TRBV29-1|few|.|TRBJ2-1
TGCAGCGTCCTCCGACACCTAAACCGCAATGAGCAGTTCTTC
CSVLRHLNRNEQFF
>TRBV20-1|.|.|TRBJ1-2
TGCAGTGCCGCGCCCCCGAATAGAAGCTATGGCTACACCTTC
CSAAPPNRSYGYTF
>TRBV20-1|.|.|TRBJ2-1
TGCAGTGCTGAAAATTGGGGGGCGTACAATGAGCAGTTCTTC
CSAENWGAYNEQFF
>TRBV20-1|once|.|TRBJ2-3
TGCAGTGCAACAGACTTCGGGAGTGAGTATTTT
CSATDFGSEYF
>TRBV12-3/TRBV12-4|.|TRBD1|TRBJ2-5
TGTGCCAGCAGTCAGACCCACAGGGGGCAGGGAGAGACCCAGTACTTC
CASSQTHRGQGETQYF
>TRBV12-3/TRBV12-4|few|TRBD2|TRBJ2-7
TGTGCCAGCACCATCCAAAGTAGCGGGCTAGCCTACGAGCAGTACTTC
CASTIQSSGLAYEQYF
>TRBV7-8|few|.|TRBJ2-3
TGTGCCAGCAGCCCCAGCGCGGGACTGGGACTAGATACGCAGTATTTT
CASSPSAGLGLDTQYF
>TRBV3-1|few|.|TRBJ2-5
TGTGCCAGCAGTCCTTGGGGCAGACCAACGGGAGAGACCCAGTACTTC
CASSPWGRPTGETQYF
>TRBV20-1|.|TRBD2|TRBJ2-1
TGCTGTGCTAGAGAACCAAGTGGGGGGAGGGGCAATGAGCAGTTCTTC
CCAREPSGGRGNEQFF
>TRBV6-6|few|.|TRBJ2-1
TGTGCCAGCAGGCCCTTGCGTCGCAATGAGCAGTTCTTC
CASRPLRRNEQFF
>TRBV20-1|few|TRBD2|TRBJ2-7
TGCAGTGCCTCCCTAGCGGGGGGGCCTTACGAGCAGTACTTC
CSASLAGGPYEQYF
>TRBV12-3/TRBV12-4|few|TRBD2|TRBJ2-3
TGTGCCAGCAGGACTAGCAGGCGGGGGGCAGATACGCAGTATTTT
CASRTSRRGADTQYF